The 31 T cell receptor beta chains given below trace back to one sample, sequenced in a study of T cell responses to AZD1222 COVID-19 vaccine. Here immunoSEQ multiplex PCR was the method, and the copy in TCRdb shows in-frame clones only, minus some. The sample gives 100,000 or so clones, roughly 89% of which show up once; 35% to 50% is in the top ten. The material sequenced was peripheral blood, taken 28 days after the second AZD1222 dose. The receptors were gathered from an adult who received the AZD1222 COVID-19 vaccine.

This chain uses TRBV4-3 with TRBJ2-2; tentatively, D is TRBD2 (6 bases). V lost 5 bases and J lost 6, with 13 bases in between. The CDR3 is made up of 14 amino acids. The germline CDR1 and CDR2 sequences are LGHNA and YSLEER. The CDR3 loop is CASSYGGGSGELFF. CDR3 sequence (DNA): TGCGCCAGCAGCTACGGAGGAGGGTCCGGGGAGCTGTTTTTT.

This rearrangement joins TRBV10-3 to TRBJ2-7; D possibly uses TRBD1 or TRBD2 (5 bases each). CDR1 is ENHRY and CDR2 is SYGVKD in the germline V gene. This CDR3 is 14 amino acids long. V was cut by 4 bases and J by 3 bases, with 13 bases left in between. The CDR3: CAISAGTQNYEQYF. DNA for the CDR3: TGTGCCATCAGTGCCGGGACGCAGAACTACGAGCAGTACTTC.

As for this clone: Given the absence of the conserved phenylalanine or tryptophan at the CDR3 end, a read error is likely. The DNA is left out, because the CDR3 cannot be placed on it with certainty; the CDR3 is given as TCRdb lists it. This chain joins TRBV12-2 and TRBJ2-7; the table assigns TRBD1, which was not confirmed against the DNA. TRBV12-2 is designated a pseudogene. 11 amino acids form the CDR3, both terminal residues included. CDR3 sequence reads: CASRFAGTGNC.

This clone occurred a few times. This chain joins TRBV7-7 and TRBJ2-3; D is ambiguous. This CDR3 contains 15 residues. The germline V gene has CDR1 SSHAT and CDR2 FNYEAQ (reference sequence). Trimming cost V 2 bases and J 0 bases, with 9 bases left between them. The chain's CDR3 is CASSLSVSSTDTQYF. The CDR3 nucleotides read TGTGCCAGCAGCTTAAGCGTTTCCAGCACAGATACGCAGTATTTT.

This clone was recorded once. The chain recombines TRBV19 with TRBJ1-2, with a tentative D call TRBD1 (5 bases). CDR1 and CDR2 (germline): LNHDA, SQIVND (reference sequence). The ends were cut back, 7 bases at V and 1 base at J, with 13 bases in the middle. There are 14 residues in the CDR3. The CDR3 loop reads CASIRQPGNYGYTF. The CDR3 bases are TGTGCCAGTATAAGACAGCCGGGTAACTATGGCTACACCTTC.

The chain links TRBV4-2 to TRBJ2-1, with 9 positions matching TRBD2. The CDR3 is made up of 15 amino acids. Germline V CDR1 and CDR2: LGHNA, YNFKEQ. V lost 3 bases, J lost 5 bases, and 5 bases stayed unmatched. Here the CDR3 reads CASSHASGNNNEQFF. CDR3 DNA: TGTGCCAGCAGCCACGCTAGCGGGAATAACAATGAGCAGTTCTTC.

The J gene is TRBJ2-6, the V gene TRBV2; tentatively, D is TRBD2 (6 bases). CDR3 length: 16 amino acids. Looked up from germline, CDR1 is SNHLY and CDR2 is FYNNEI. V was cut by 4 bases and J by 4 bases, with 14 bases left in between. The CDR3 coding sequence is TGTGCCAGCAGTGGGCGGGGTTCGTACGGGGCCAACGTCCTGACTTTC. Amino acids: CASSGRGSYGANVLTF.

V usage is TRBV7-2 and J usage is TRBJ2-1; possible D gene TRBD2, 6 bases. Germline CDR1 SGHTA, CDR2 FQGNSA. The CDR3 extends over 15 amino acids. The V gene lost 5 bases and the J gene lost 7 bases, with 18 bases spanning the gap. CDR3 region: CASSVSGLKVNEQFF. CDR3 nucleotide sequence: TGTGCCAGCAGCGTTAGCGGACTGAAAGTTAATGAGCAGTTCTTC. Variable domain in full (rest from reference TRBV7-2 and TRBJ2-1): GAGVSQSPSNKVTEKGKDVELRCDPISGHTALYWYRQSLGQGLEFLIYFQGNSAPDKSGLPSDRFSAERTGGSVSTLTIQRTQQEDSAVYLCASSVSGLKVNEQFFGPGTRLTVL.

The J gene is TRBJ2-7, the V gene TRBV6-6, with D unclear. The V gene lost 0 bases and the J gene lost 6 bases, with 6 bases spanning the gap. This CDR3 has 12 amino acids. The germline CDR1 and CDR2 sequences are MNHNY and SVGAGI (reference sequence). CDR3 nucleotides: TGTGCCAGCAGTTACTCCATAGCCGAGCAGTACTTC. It translates to CASSYSIAEQYF.

The rearrangement joins TRBV11-3 to TRBJ2-7; TRBD1 is a possible D gene (6 bases). The CDR3 has 20 amino acids. Trimming pared 0 bases from V and 0 bases from J, leaving 24 bases between. The germline V gene encodes CDR1 SGHNT and CDR2 YENEEA. CDR3 in amino acids: CASSLDQGNVRRRLSYEQYF. CDR3 DNA: TGTGCCAGCAGCTTAGATCAGGGGAACGTCCGGCGGCGGCTCTCCTACGAGCAGTACTTC.

The chain links TRBV9 to TRBJ1-1; maybe TRBD1 (5 bases). The CDR3 has 15 amino acids. Per the germline V gene, CDR1 is SGDLS and CDR2 is YYNGEE. Trimming stripped 1 base from V and 1 base from J, with 11 bases between. As DNA, the CDR3 is TGTGCCAGCAGCGTATATGGGACCGAGAACACTGAAGCTTTCTTT. It translates to CASSVYGTENTEAFF.

The chain recombines TRBV30 with TRBJ1-6, with 7 bases that match TRBD1. From germline, CDR1 is GTSNPN and CDR2 SVGIG (reference sequence). The CDR3 consists of 15 residues. Trimming at V came to 0 bases and at J to 7 bases, leaving 6 bases not matched to a gene. CDR3 sequence (DNA): TGTGCCTGGAGTGTTTACAGGGGAGGAAATTCACCCCTCCACTTT. As protein: CAWSVYRGGNSPLHF.

J is TRBJ1-1 and V is TRBV5-1; TRBD1 might be the D (6 bases). There are 13 residues in the CDR3. The V gene lost 6 bases and the J gene lost 1 base, with 10 bases spanning the gap. CDR1 SGHRS and CDR2 YFSETQ come from the germline V gene. The CDR3: CASKAGENTEAFF. The CDR3 region has the DNA TGCGCCAGCAAGGCAGGGGAGAACACTGAAGCTTTCTTT.

The chain links TRBV7-2 to TRBJ2-7; possible D gene TRBD1, 6 bases. In germline, CDR1 is SGHTA, CDR2 FQGNSA. Trimming cost V 5 bases and J 4 bases, with 12 bases left between them. The CDR3 covers 13 residues. The CDR3 DNA is TGTGCCAGCAGCGCCCAGGGGTTTTACGAGCAGTACTTC. Its protein product is CASSAQGFYEQYF.

This chain links TRBV10-3 with TRBJ2-7, with 7 bases lining up with TRBD1. Germline values: CDR1 ENHRY, CDR2 SYGVKD. V was pared by 6 bases and J by 0 bases, with 5 bases of the junction left unmatched. The CDR3 is 14 amino acids. The chain's CDR3 is CAIRETGSSYEQYF. The CDR3 bases are TGTGCCATCAGAGAGACAGGGAGCTCCTACGAGCAGTACTTC.

The J gene is TRBJ2-7, the V gene TRBV11-2, with 10 bases matching TRBD2. The ends lost 5 bases at V and 6 bases at J; junction bases unmatched: 13. Germline CDR1 SGHAT, CDR2 FQNNGV. This CDR3 comprises 16 residues. The CDR3 sequence: CASSPEGASGRGEQYF. CDR3 DNA sequence: TGTGCCAGCAGCCCGGAGGGGGCTAGCGGGAGAGGCGAGCAGTACTTC.

The V gene is TRBV7-2, the J gene TRBJ2-5; 8 bases map to TRBD2. Germline loops: CDR1 SGHTA, CDR2 FQGNSA. Trimming at V came to 0 bases and at J to 5 bases, leaving 5 bases not matched to a gene. There are 15 residues in the CDR3. The CDR3 bases are TGTGCCAGCAGCTTAGCGCGGGGGGCTCAGGAGACCCAGTACTTC. It yields the protein CASSLARGAQETQYF.

The rearrangement links TRBV4-2 to TRBJ2-3; 8 bases map to TRBD2. Germline CDR1 reads LGHNA; CDR2 reads YNFKEQ. J gave up 0 bases and V 0 bases, and 8 bases lay outside the gene matches. The CDR3 sequence is 18 residues long. Here the CDR3 reads CASSQDMITSGSTDTQYF. DNA of the CDR3: TGTGCCAGCAGCCAAGATATGATCACTAGCGGTAGCACAGATACGCAGTATTTT.

The chain recombines TRBV10-2 with TRBJ2-1; 9 nucleotides line up with TRBD2. J lost 7 bases, V lost 0 bases, and 4 bases had no gene match. Germline CDR1 reads WSHSY; CDR2 reads SAAADI. The length of the CDR3 is 15 residues. CDR3 sequence: CASSESAGGLNEQFF. DNA of the CDR3: TGCGCCAGCAGTGAGTCGGCGGGAGGGTTAAATGAGCAGTTCTTC.

This clone was counted once. V is TRBV29-1 and J is TRBJ2-1; D ambiguous. Trimming cost V 4 bases and J 8 bases, with 9 bases left between them. This CDR3 spans 11 amino acids. From germline, CDR1 is SQVTM and CDR2 ANQGSEA. CDR3 DNA sequence: TGCAGCGTTGTACTTGACTATGAGCAGTTCTTC. It encodes CSVVLDYEQFF.

This clone came up once. V usage is TRBV28 and J usage is TRBJ1-2; no clear D gene. The CDR3 is 12 residues long. With 7 bases removed from V and 8 bases from J, the gap between germline ends came to 14 bases. CDR1 and CDR2 from the germline V gene are MDHEN and SYDVKM. The CDR3 sequence: CASTLLTGGYTF. The CDR3 DNA follows: TGTGCCAGCACCCTTCTAACGGGGGGCTACACCTTC.

The J gene is TRBJ2-5, the V gene TRBV28, with a possible D match to TRBD2 (7 bases). Germline V gene lookup returns CDR1 MDHEN and CDR2 SYDVKM. V gave up 6 bases and J gave up 5 bases, with 16 bases separating them. The CDR3 runs to 14 residues. The CDR3 DNA sequence: TGTGCCAGCAGCCTACCGGGGGGCTGGGAGACCCAGTACTTC. Encoded protein: CASSLPGGWETQYF.

The V gene is TRBV3-1 (or the pseudogene TRBV3-2), the J gene TRBJ1-2; D is uncertain. The CDR3 is 12 amino acids. The V and J ends lost 0 bases and 10 bases respectively, with 9 bases between them. From germline, CDR1 is LGHDT and CDR2 YNNKEL (reference sequence). The CDR3 region has the DNA TGTGCCAGCAGCCAAGATTTCTCCCTCTACACCTTC. Translated, it gives CASSQDFSLYTF.

V usage is TRBV13 and J usage is TRBJ2-7; D may be TRBD1 (5 bases). The V end lost 2 bases, the J end lost 0 bases, and 20 bases lay between the germline ends. This CDR3 region has 18 residues. CDR1 and CDR2 (germline): PRHDT, FYEKMQ (reference sequence). This chain's CDR3 is CASSLHGGASSSSYEQYF. In DNA, the CDR3 is TGTGCCAGCAGCTTACACGGTGGGGCGTCCTCGAGCTCCTACGAGCAGTACTTC. The full variable domain, rest sourced from reference TRBV13 and TRBJ2-7, is AAGVIQSPRHLIKEKRETATLKCYPIPRHDTVYWYQQGPGQDPQFLISFYEKMQSDKGSIPDRFSAQQFSDYHSELNMSSLELGDSALYFCASSLHGGASSSSYEQYFGPGTRLTVT.

This clone has just one count. V gene TRBV5-6 combines with J gene TRBJ1-5, with D possibly being TRBD1 (5 bases). Germline CDR1 and CDR2: SGHDT and YYEEEE. CDR3 length: 13 residues. Trimming removed 0 bases at V and 13 bases at J, with 14 bases between. As DNA, the CDR3 is TGTGCCAGCAGCTTGGGAAGCGACGGGGCTCAGCATTTT. This encodes CASSLGSDGAQHF.

The genes are TRBV6-5 and TRBJ2-1; possibly TRBD2 for D (5 bases). Trimming shortened V by 4 bases and J by 8 bases, and 18 bases separated the two germline ends. Per the germline V gene, CDR1 is MNHEY and CDR2 is SVGAGI. The length of the CDR3 is 15 residues. The CDR3 protein is CASSSRLASLDEQFF. The CDR3 coding sequence is TGTGCCAGCAGTTCACGACTCGCCTCACTAGATGAGCAGTTCTTC.

This chain links TRBV3-1 (or the pseudogene TRBV3-2) with TRBJ2-7; 8 nucleotides line up with TRBD1. The CDR3 has 13 residues. Trimming at V came to 2 bases and at J to 6 bases, leaving 3 bases not matched to a gene. The germline CDR1 and CDR2 sequences are LGHDT and YNNKEL (reference sequence). CDR3 sequence (DNA): TGTGCCAGCAGCCAACGGACAGGGTCCGAGCAGTACTTC. This gives the protein CASSQRTGSEQYF.

The rearrangement joins TRBV15 to TRBJ2-2, with D unclear. This CDR3 region has 12 residues. V lost 3 bases, J lost 5 bases, and 4 bases lay in between. Germline V CDR1 and CDR2: LNHNV, YYDKDF (reference sequence). This CDR3 reads CATSRYTGELFF. CDR3 nucleotide sequence: TGTGCCACCAGCAGGTATACCGGGGAGCTGTTTTTT.

V gene TRBV28 combines with J gene TRBJ1-2; 7 bases map to TRBD1. V lost 6 bases, J lost 6 bases, and 10 bases stayed unmatched. There are 14 residues in the CDR3. Germline assignment: CDR1 MDHEN and CDR2 SYDVKM. This CDR3 reads CASRSTGEANGYTF. The CDR3 DNA is TGTGCCAGCAGATCAACAGGGGAGGCTAATGGCTACACCTTC.

This clone was seen only once. V is TRBV7-9 and J is TRBJ2-2, with D perhaps TRBD1 (7 bases). The CDR3 extends over 13 amino acids. The germline V gene encodes CDR1 SEHNR and CDR2 FQNEAQ (reference sequence). Trimming took off 5 bases at V and 6 bases at J, with 10 bases between the two ends. The CDR3 protein is CASSQGGAGELFF. CDR3 coding DNA: TGTGCCAGCAGCCAGGGGGGCGCCGGGGAGCTGTTTTTT.

This clone was observed a handful of times. The rearrangement links TRBV27 to TRBJ1-2, with 10 bases matching TRBD1. Per germline, CDR1 MNHEY and CDR2 SMNVEV (reference sequence). CDR3 length: 15 amino acids. The V and J ends lost 6 bases and 3 bases, in that order; junction bases with no gene match: 7. CDR3 loop: CASRSTGTGDYGYTF. The DNA of the CDR3 is TGTGCCAGCAGGTCAACCGGGACAGGGGACTATGGCTACACCTTC.